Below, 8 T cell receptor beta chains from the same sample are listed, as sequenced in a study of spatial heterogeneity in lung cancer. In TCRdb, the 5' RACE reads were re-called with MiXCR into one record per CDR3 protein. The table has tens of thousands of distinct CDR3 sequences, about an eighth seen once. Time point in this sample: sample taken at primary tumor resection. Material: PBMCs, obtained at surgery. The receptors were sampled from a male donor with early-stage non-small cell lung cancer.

The CDR3 here is CASSAGGMNTEAFF. CDR3 sequence (DNA): TGTGCCAGCAGCGCAGGGGGCATGAACACTGAAGCTTTCTTT. This chain joins TRBV9 and TRBJ1-1; 8 bases agree with TRBD1. Losses at the gene ends were 3 bases for V and 0 bases for J; bases not matched to a gene: 1. CDR1 is SGDLS and CDR2 is YYNGEE in the germline V gene. CDR3 length: 14 residues.

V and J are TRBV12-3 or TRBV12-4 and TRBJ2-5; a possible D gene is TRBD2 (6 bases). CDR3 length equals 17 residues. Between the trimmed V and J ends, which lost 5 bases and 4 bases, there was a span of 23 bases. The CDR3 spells CASSTQRAQPPIETQYF. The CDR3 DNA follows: TGTGCCAGCAGTACCCAGCGGGCCCAACCCCCAATAGAGACCCAGTACTTC.

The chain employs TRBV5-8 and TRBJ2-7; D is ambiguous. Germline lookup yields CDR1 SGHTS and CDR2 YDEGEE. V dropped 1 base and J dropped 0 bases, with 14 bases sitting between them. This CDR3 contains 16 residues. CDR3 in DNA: TGTGCCAGCAGCTTGAAAGGGCTATCTCGCTCCTACGAGCAGTACTTC. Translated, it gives CASSLKGLSRSYEQYF.

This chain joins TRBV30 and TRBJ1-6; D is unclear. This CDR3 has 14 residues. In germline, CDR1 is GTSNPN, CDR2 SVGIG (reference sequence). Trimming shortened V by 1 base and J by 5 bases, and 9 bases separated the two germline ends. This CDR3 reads CAWSAGGNNSPLHF. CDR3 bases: TGTGCCTGGAGTGCGGGAGGGAATAATTCACCCCTCCACTTT.

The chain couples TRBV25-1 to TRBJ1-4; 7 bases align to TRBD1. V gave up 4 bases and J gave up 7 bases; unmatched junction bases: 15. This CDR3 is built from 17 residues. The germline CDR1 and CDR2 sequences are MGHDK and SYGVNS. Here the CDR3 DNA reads TGTGCCAGCAGTGGCAACAGGGGTAGCCTGGAGGGTGAAAAACTGTTTTTT. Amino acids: CASSGNRGSLEGEKLFF.

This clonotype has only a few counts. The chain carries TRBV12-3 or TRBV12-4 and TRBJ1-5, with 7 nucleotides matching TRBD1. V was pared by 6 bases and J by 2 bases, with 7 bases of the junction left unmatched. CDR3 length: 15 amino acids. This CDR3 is CASRPDRARNQPQHF. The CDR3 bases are TGTGCCAGCAGACCTGACAGGGCACGCAATCAGCCCCAGCATTTT.

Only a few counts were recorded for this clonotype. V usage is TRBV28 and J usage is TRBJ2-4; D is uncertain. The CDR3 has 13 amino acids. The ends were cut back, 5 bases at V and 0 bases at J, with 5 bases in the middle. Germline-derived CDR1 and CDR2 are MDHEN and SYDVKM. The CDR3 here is CASSVKAKNIQYF. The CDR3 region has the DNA TGTGCCAGCAGTGTCAAAGCCAAAAACATTCAGTACTTC.

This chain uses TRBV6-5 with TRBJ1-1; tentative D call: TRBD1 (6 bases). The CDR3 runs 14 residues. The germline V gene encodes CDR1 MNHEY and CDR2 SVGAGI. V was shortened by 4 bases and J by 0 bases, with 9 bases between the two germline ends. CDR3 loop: CASSSRGLNTEAFF. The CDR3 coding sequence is TGTGCCAGCAGTTCCAGGGGCTTGAACACTGAAGCTTTCTTT.